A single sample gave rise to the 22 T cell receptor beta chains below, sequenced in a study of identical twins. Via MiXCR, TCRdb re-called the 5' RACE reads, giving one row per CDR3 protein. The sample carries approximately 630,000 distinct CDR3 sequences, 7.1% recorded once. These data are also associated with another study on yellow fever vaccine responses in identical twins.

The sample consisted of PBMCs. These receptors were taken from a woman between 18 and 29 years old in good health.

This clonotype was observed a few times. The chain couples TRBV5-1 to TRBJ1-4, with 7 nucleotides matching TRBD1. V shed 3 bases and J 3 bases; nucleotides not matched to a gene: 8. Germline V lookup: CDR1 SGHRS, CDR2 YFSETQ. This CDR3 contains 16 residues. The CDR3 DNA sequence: TGCGCCAGCAGCTCGGGACAGCCTGCGGCTAATGAAAAACTGTTTTTT. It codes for CASSSGQPAANEKLFF.

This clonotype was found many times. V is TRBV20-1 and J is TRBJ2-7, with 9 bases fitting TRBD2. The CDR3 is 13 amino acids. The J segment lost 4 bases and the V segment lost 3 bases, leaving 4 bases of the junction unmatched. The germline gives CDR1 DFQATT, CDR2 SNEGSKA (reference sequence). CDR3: CSASSGRGYEQYF. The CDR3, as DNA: TGCAGTGCTAGTAGCGGGAGAGGATACGAGCAGTACTTC.

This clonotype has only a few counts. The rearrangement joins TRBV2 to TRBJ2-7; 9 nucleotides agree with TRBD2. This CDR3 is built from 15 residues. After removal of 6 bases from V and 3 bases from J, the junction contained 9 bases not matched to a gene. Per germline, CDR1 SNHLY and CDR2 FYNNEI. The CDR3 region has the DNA TGTGCCAGCAGGGTAGCGGGAGCGATGATCTACGAGCAGTACTTC. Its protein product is CASRVAGAMIYEQYF.

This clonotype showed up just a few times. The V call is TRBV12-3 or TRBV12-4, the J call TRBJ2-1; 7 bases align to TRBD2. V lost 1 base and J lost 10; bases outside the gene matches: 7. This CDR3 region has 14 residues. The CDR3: CASSLVGGEGEQFF. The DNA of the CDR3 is TGTGCCAGCAGTTTAGTTGGCGGGGAGGGGGAGCAGTTCTTC.

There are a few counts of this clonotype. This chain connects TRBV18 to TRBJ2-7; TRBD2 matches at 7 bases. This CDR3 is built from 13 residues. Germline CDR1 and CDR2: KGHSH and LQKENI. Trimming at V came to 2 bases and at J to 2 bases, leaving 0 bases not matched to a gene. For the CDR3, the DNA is TGTGCCAGCTCACCAGCGGGAGCCTACGAGCAGTACGTC. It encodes CASSPAGAYEQYV.

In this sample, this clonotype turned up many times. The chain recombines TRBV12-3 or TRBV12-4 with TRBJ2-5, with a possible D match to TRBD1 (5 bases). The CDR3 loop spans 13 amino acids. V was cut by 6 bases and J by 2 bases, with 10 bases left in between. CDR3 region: CASSPRDQETQYF. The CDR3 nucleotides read TGTGCCAGCAGCCCCAGGGATCAAGAGACCCAGTACTTC.

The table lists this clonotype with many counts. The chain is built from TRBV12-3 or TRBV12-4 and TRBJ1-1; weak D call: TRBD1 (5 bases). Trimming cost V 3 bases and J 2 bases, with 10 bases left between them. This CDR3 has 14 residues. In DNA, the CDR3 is TGTGCCAGCAGTTTGGTGACAGTAAACACTGAAGCTTTCTTT. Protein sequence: CASSLVTVNTEAFF.

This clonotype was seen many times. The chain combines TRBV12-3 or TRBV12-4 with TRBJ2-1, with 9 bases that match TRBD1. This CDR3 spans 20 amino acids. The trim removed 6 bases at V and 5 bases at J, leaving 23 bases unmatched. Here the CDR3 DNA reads TGTGCCAGCAGGGGACAGGGCCCGGCTAGGGCATACAAGACGGACAATGAGCAGTTCTTC. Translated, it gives CASRGQGPARAYKTDNEQFF.

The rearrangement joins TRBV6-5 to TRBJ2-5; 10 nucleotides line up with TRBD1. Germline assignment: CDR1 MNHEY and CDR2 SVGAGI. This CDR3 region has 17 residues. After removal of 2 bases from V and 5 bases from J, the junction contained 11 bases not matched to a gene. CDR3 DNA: TGTGCCAGCAGTTACCGACAGGGGGCGGACCCCTTTGAGACCCAGTACTTC. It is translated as CASSYRQGADPFETQYF.

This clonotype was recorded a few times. In DNA, the CDR3 is TGTGCCAGTAAAGGACCTCAAAGGGTATTTGACACTGAAGCTTTCTTT. Translating gives CASKGPQRVFDTEAFF. The chain links TRBV28 to TRBJ1-1; D ambiguous. Germline V gene lookup returns CDR1 MDHEN and CDR2 SYDVKM. CDR3 length: 16 amino acids. V lost 9 bases to trimming and J lost 3 bases, with 23 bases between them.

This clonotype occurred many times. This CDR3 is CSVVGQAESSYNEQFF. CDR3 DNA sequence: TGCAGCGTTGTGGGGCAGGCAGAAAGCTCCTACAATGAGCAGTTCTTC. J is TRBJ2-1 and V is TRBV29-1; TRBD1 might be the D (5 bases). CDR3 length equals 16 residues. The germline CDR1 and CDR2 sequences are SQVTM and ANQGSEA. The V end lost 4 bases, the J end lost 0 bases, and 16 bases lay between the germline ends.

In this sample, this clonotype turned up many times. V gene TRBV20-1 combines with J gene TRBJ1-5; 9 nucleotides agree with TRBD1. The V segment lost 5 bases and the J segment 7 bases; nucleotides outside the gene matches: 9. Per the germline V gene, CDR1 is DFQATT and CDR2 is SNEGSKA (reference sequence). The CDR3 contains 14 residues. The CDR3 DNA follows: TGCAGTGCTGACCGGGACAGGGTGGGGCAGCCCCAGCATTTT. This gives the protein CSADRDRVGQPQHF.

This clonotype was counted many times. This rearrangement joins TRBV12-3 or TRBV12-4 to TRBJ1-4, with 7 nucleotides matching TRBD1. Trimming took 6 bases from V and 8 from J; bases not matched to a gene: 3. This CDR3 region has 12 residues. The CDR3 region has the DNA TGTGCCAGCAGCCAGGACAGGGAAAAACTGTTTTTT. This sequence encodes CASSQDREKLFF.

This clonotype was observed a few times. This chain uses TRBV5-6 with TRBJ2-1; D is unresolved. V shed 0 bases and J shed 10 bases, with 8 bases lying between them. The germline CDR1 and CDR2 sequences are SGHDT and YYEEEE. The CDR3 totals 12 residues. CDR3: CASSLVAAEQFF. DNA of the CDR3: TGTGCCAGCAGCTTGGTTGCGGCAGAGCAGTTCTTC.

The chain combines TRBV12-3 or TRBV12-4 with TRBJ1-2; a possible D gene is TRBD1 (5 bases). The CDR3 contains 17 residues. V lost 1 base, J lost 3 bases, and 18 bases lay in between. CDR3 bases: TGTGCCAGCAGTTTAGGCCCTGTCCAGGAAGGGGACTATGGCTACACCTTC. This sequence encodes CASSLGPVQEGDYGYTF.

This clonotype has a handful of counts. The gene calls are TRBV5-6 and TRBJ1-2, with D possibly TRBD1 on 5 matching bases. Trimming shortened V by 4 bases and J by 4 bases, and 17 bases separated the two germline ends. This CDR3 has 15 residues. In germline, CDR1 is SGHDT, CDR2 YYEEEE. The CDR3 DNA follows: TGTGCCAGCAGCCCATACCCCCAGGGCCCCTATGGCTACACCTTC. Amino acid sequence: CASSPYPQGPYGYTF.

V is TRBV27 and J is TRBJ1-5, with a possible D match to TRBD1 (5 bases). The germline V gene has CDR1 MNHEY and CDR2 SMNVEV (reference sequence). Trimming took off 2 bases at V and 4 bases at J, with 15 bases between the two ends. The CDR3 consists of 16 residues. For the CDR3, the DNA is TGTGCCAGCAGTTTAAGGGGTGCGGACTTAAATCAGCCCCAGCATTTT. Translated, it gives CASSLRGADLNQPQHF.

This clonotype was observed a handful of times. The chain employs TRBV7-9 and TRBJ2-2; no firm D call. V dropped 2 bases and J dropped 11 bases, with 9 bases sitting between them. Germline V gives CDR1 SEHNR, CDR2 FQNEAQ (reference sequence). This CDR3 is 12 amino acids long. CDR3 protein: CASSLLSVELFF. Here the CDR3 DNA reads TGTGCCAGCAGCTTATTATCGGTCGAGCTGTTTTTT.

The CDR3: CATHPKRGGGTGELFF. The DNA of the CDR3 is TGTGCCACCCATCCCAAACGAGGGGGGGGCACCGGGGAGCTGTTTTTT. The V gene is TRBV6-1, the J gene TRBJ2-2; D might be TRBD2 (7 bases). Germline lookup yields CDR1 MNHNS and CDR2 SASEGT. Between the trimmed V and J ends, which lost 10 bases and 4 bases, there was a span of 22 bases. The CDR3 is made up of 16 amino acids.

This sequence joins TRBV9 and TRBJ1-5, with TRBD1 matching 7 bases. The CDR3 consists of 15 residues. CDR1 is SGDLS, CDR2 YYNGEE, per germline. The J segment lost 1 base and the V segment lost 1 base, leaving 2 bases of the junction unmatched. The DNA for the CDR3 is TGTGCCAGCAGCGTATCAGGGGGGAGCAATCAGCCCCAGCATTTT. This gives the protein CASSVSGGSNQPQHF. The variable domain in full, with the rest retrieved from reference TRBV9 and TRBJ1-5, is DSGVTQTPKHLITATGQRVTLRCSPRSGDLSVYWYQQSLDQGLQFLIQYYNGEERAKGNILERFSAQQFPDLHSELNLSSLELGDSALYFCASSVSGGSNQPQHFGDGTRLSIL.

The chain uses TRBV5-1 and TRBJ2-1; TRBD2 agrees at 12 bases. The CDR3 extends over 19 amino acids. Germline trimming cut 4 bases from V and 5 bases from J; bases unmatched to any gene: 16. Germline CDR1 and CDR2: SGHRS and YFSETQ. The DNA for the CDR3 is TGCGCCAGCAGCCTCTGGGGCCCCCTGACTAGCGGGGGTGACAATGAGCAGTTCTTC. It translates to CASSLWGPLTSGGDNEQFF.

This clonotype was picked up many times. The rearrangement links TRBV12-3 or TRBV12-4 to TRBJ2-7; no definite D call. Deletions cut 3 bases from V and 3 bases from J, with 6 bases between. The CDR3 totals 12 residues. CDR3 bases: TGTGCCAGCAGTTTCTCAGGCTACGAGCAGTACTTC. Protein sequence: CASSFSGYEQYF.